The clone carrying this T cell receptor beta chain occurred many times. Its specificity is not known. The entry originates in a study of T cells in Graves' hyperthyroidism and ophthalmopathy. Study-wide results and limits: Blood also showed most of the thyroid clonotypes that were expanded above 0.001. A median around 5.9 months before onset, the model predicted ophthalmopathy.

The source of the PBMCs was 9.5 to 10 ml of fresh peripheral blood. Losses at the gene ends were 6 bases for V and 4 bases for J; bases not matched to a gene: 6. Germline V gene data show CDR1 as SQVTM and CDR2 as ANQGSEA. This CDR3 comprises 13 residues. Using RNA transcripts as the source, TCR beta CDR3 regions were amplified. The study used the HTBI primer set for a first-round RT-PCR of the TCR CDR3. In TCRdb, the multiplex PCR reads were re-called with MiXCR into one record per CDR3 protein. The table records 600,000 or so distinct CDR3 sequences, around 15% of them present only once. Material: blood. The chain has TRBV29-1 and TRBJ2-7, with 10 nucleotides matching TRBD2. This receptor was taken from a woman in her 30s with Graves' hyperthyroidism. The CDR3: CSVPAGGPYEQYF. The CDR3 DNA follows: TGCAGCGTCCCAGCGGGAGGGCCTTACGAGCAGTACTTC.